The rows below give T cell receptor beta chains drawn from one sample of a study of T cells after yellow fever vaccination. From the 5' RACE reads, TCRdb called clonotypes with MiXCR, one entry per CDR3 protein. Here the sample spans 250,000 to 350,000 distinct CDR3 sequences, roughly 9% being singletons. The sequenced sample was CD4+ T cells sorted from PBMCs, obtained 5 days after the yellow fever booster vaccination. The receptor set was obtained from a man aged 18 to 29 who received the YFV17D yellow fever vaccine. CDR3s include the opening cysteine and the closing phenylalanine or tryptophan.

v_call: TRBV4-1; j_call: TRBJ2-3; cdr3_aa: CASSPPATGVTDTQYF
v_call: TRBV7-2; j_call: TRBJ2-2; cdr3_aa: CASSTHNTGELFF
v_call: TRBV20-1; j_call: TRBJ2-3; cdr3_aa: CSARAESTDTQYF
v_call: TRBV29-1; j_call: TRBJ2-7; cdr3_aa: CSVEAQTYEQYF
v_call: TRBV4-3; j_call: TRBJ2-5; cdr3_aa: CASSQGQGYQETQYF
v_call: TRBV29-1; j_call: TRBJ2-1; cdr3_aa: CSVDPSHNEQFF
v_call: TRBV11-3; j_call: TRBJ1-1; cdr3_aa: CASSLSGWGEAFF
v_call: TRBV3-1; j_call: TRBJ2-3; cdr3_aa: CATSGPIRRDIGTDTQYF
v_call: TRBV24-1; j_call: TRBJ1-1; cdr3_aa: CATTQFDNENTEAFF
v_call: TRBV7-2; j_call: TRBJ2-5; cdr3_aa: CASSFPRGETQYF
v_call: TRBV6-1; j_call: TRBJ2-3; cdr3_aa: CASSNDGRDTQYF
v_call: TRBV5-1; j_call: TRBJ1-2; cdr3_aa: CASSFPGQKGLTF
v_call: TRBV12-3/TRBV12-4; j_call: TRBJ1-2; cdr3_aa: CASSLADPESGYTF
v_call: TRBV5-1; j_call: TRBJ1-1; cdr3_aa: CASSEGSGGTEAFF
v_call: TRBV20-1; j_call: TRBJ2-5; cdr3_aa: CSESSGPQETQYF
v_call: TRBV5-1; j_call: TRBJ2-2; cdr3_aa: CASSFADPFGELFF
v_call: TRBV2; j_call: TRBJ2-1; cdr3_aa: CASSERGTSEQFF